This is a list of T cell receptor beta chains from one sample in a study of T cells in Graves' hyperthyroidism and ophthalmopathy. TCRdb analysed the multiplex PCR reads with MiXCR anew, one entry per CDR3 protein. The sample lists hundreds of thousands of distinct CDR3 sequences; approximately 14% were seen once. Sequenced material: blood. These receptors originate from a man between 18 and 35 years old with Graves' ophthalmopathy. Each CDR3 is given with its conserved first and last residue. The D gene is left open where the match is weak. For some rows the clone size is stated as once, few or many, or as a class when expanded; others skip it.

d_call | cdr3_length | clone_size | j_call | v_call | cdr3_nt | cdr3_aa
. | 14 | many | TRBJ2-1 | TRBV2 | TGTGCCAGCAGGTTCCGGGACTCCCTCAATGAGCAGTTCTTC | CASRFRDSLNEQFF
. | 17 | many | TRBJ2-7 | TRBV27 | TGTGCCAGCAGCCCGGGCCAACTCCCTCTTCAAACCTACGAGCAGTACTTC | CASSPGQLPLQTYEQYF
. | 14 | many | TRBJ2-7 | TRBV29-1 | TGCAGCGTTGCCGGGACCGATATCTCCTACGAGCAGTACTTC | CSVAGTDISYEQYF
. | 13 | many | TRBJ2-1 | TRBV2 | TGTGCCAGCATGAGAAGTAGTTACAATGAGCAGTTCTTC | CASMRSSYNEQFF
. | 11 | many | TRBJ1-2 | TRBV12-3/TRBV12-4 | TGTGCCAGCAGTGCGGGGACCCAGGACACCTTC | CASSAGTQDTF
. | 15 | many | TRBJ2-1 | TRBV7-9 | TGTGCCAGCAGCTTACAAGGCCCTCCCTACAATGAGCAGTTCTTC | CASSLQGPPYNEQFF
. | 15 | . | TRBJ2-7 | TRBV19 | TGTGCCAGTAGTAGATTCGGCCGGGAGATCTACGAGCAGTACTTC | CASSRFGREIYEQYF
TRBD1 | 15 | . | TRBJ2-7 | TRBV18 | TGTGCCAGCTCGCCCAGGGGGACAGGGGTTGGCGAGCAGTACTTC | CASSPRGTGVGEQYF
. | 14 | many | TRBJ2-5 | TRBV5-1 | TGCGCCAGCAGCTTGGTCTTTAGTGAAGAGACCCAGTACTTC | CASSLVFSEETQYF
TRBD1 | 18 | . | TRBJ2-5 | TRBV5-1 | TGCGCCAGCAGCCCTGGCCTTACAGGGGGCGAAGGGCGAGAGACCCAGTACTTC | CASSPGLTGGEGRETQYF
TRBD2 | 15 | many | TRBJ2-1 | TRBV7-9 | TGTGCCAGCAGCTTACTAGCGGGGATGGGCAATGAGCAGTTCTTC | CASSLLAGMGNEQFF
TRBD1 | 20 | many | TRBJ2-6 | TRBV6-1 | TGTGCCAGCAGTTACTTCACCGGGACAGTGGCTGCGTCCGGGGCCAACGTCCTGACTTTC | CASSYFTGTVAASGANVLTF
. | 14 | many | TRBJ2-7 | TRBV27 | TGTGCCAGCAGTCCGTTATCGGCGTCCTACGAGCAGTACTTC | CASSPLSASYEQYF
. | 14 | . | TRBJ1-5 | TRBV19 | TGTGCCAGTAGCTGGGGGCAGGGGCACCAGCCCCAGCATTTT | CASSWGQGHQPQHF
. | 21 | many | TRBJ2-3 | TRBV7-6 | TGTGCCAGCAGCTTACTTCCGACCGCCGAGCTGGACAAGCTCGGCACAGATACGCAGTATTTT | CASSLLPTAELDKLGTDTQYF
. | 12 | many | TRBJ2-1 | TRBV18 | TGTGCCAGCTCACCACCGGGGAATGAGCAGTTCTTC | CASSPPGNEQFF
. | 15 | many | TRBJ1-5 | TRBV15 | TGTGCCACCAGCAGGACAGGCCTTTATGATCAGCCCCAGCATTTT | CATSRTGLYDQPQHF
TRBD1 | 15 | many | TRBJ2-7 | TRBV7-2 | TGTGCCAGCAGCTTACCACAGGGGGCCACCTACGAGCAGTACTTC | CASSLPQGATYEQYF
. | 13 | many | TRBJ1-5 | TRBV20-1 | TGCAGTGCTAGAGCACAGGGAGGGCAGCCCCAGCATTTT | CSARAQGGQPQHF
. | 14 | . | TRBJ2-2 | TRBV29-1 | TGCATACCCCGGTTAGGGGAGAACACCGGGGAGCTGTTTTTT | CIPRLGENTGELFF
. | 15 | many | TRBJ2-1 | TRBV18 | TGTGCCAGCTCCCGCCTAGCCGGCTCCTACAATGAGCAGTTCTTC | CASSRLAGSYNEQFF
TRBD1 | 17 | few | TRBJ1-5 | TRBV19 | TGTGCCAGTAGGCCCGGACAGGGGGGAAGCAGCAATCAGCCCCAGCATTTT | CASRPGQGGSSNQPQHF
TRBD1 | 14 | many | TRBJ1-2 | TRBV5-1 | TGCGCCAGCAGCTTCGAACAGGGGAGGAGTGGCTACACCTTC | CASSFEQGRSGYTF
. | 15 | . | TRBJ1-5 | TRBV12-3/TRBV12-4 | TGTGCCAGCAGCCCCTTCGGGGGAGGCAATCAGCCCCAGCATTTT | CASSPFGGGNQPQHF
. | 14 | . | TRBJ1-2 | TRBV7-6 | TGTGCCAGCAGCTTAAGTCAGACCCATAGGGGCTACACCTTC | CASSLSQTHRGYTF
. | 13 | many | TRBJ1-2 | TRBV20-1 | TGCAGTGCCTCCGAGCTAGGATTAGGTGGCTACACCTTC | CSASELGLGGYTF
. | 11 | few | TRBJ2-5 | TRBV10-3 | TGTGCCATCAGTGTGAGAGAGACCCAGTACTTC | CAISVRETQYF
TRBD1 | 15 | . | TRBJ2-7 | TRBV7-9 | TGTGCCAGCAGTGAGGAGGACTCAGGGGGCTACGAGCAGTACTTC | CASSEEDSGGYEQYF
TRBD1 | 15 | . | TRBJ2-7 | TRBV7-6 | TGTGCCAGCAGCTTAGCCCGGGACAGGGCCTACGAGCAGTACTTC | CASSLARDRAYEQYF
. | 16 | few | TRBJ2-5 | TRBV6-5 | TGTGCCAGCAGTTACCACCTTGGGGACTCCCAAGAGACCCAGTACTTC | CASSYHLGDSQETQYF
. | 13 | few | TRBJ1-5 | TRBV12-3/TRBV12-4 | TGTGCCAGCAGTTTAGGAGCCTCCCAGCCCCAGCATTTT | CASSLGASQPQHF
TRBD2 | 16 | . | TRBJ2-2 | TRBV27 | TGTGCCAGCAGTGTCAGACTAGCGGGGGGCACCGGGGAGCTGTTTTTT | CASSVRLAGGTGELFF
TRBD2 | 18 | many | TRBJ2-2 | TRBV5-1 | TGCGCCAGCAGCTTGAGGGCCGGCGGGAGGGCGAACACCGGGGAGCTGTTTTTT | CASSLRAGGRANTGELFF
. | 13 | many | TRBJ1-2 | TRBV30 | TGTGCCTGGAGTGTCTTCGGAGATAGTGGCTACACCTTC | CAWSVFGDSGYTF
TRBD1 | 15 | . | TRBJ1-1 | TRBV6-1 | TGTGCCAGCAGGTCAACAGGGGAAGGAAACACTGAAGCTTTCTTT | CASRSTGEGNTEAFF
TRBD2 | 19 | . | TRBJ2-3 | TRBV6-2/TRBV6-3 | TGTGCCAGCAGTTACTCGAGGGTGGGACTAGTTTATTCGACAGATACGCAGTATTTT | CASSYSRVGLVYSTDTQYF
TRBD1 | 15 | many | TRBJ2-7 | TRBV3-1 | TGTGCCAGCAGCCAGGAGGACAGGGGTCTTTACGAGCAGTACTTC | CASSQEDRGLYEQYF
TRBD2 | 15 | many | TRBJ2-1 | TRBV6-2/TRBV6-3 | TGTGCCAGCAGAACTAGCGTCAGCTCCTACAATGAGCAGTTCTTC | CASRTSVSSYNEQFF
. | 13 | few | TRBJ2-4 | TRBV2 | TGTGCCAGCAATCGGCCCTTGGGTTACATTCAGTACTTC | CASNRPLGYIQYF
TRBD1 | 14 | many | TRBJ1-1 | TRBV2 | TGTGCCGGCGATCTGGACAGGGGGCGGGCTGAAGCTTTCTTT | CAGDLDRGRAEAFF
. | 15 | . | TRBJ1-2 | TRBV4-1 | TGCGCCAGCAGAGGCTCTGGGTCGGCAGCATATGGCTACACCTTC | CASRGSGSAAYGYTF
TRBD1 | 14 | many | TRBJ2-5 | TRBV3-1 | TGTGCCAGCAGCCAGACAGGGGTCCGGGAGACCCAGTACTTC | CASSQTGVRETQYF
. | 14 | many | TRBJ1-1 | TRBV10-3 | TGTGCCATCAGTGAGTCGTTTGGGAACACTGAAGCTTTCTTT | CAISESFGNTEAFF
. | 17 | . | TRBJ1-5 | TRBV4-2 | TGTGCCAGCAGCCAAGATTCAGGGCACTATAGCAATCAGCCCCAGCATTTT | CASSQDSGHYSNQPQHF
TRBD2 | 23 | few | TRBJ2-3 | TRBV10-3 | TGTGCCATCAGTGGCCAGCGGACTAGTGGACCCCCTATGGTGGCCCAAGACACAGATACGCAGTATTTT | CAISGQRTSGPPMVAQDTDTQYF
. | 14 | . | TRBJ1-5 | TRBV18 | TGTGCCAGCTCGGAAGGGATAAGCAATCAGCCCCAGCATTTT | CASSEGISNQPQHF
TRBD1 | 15 | few | TRBJ2-7 | TRBV6-1 | TGTGCCAGCAGTGAGCCGGGACAGGGTTGGTACGAGCAGTACTTC | CASSEPGQGWYEQYF
TRBD1 | 13 | few | TRBJ2-2 | TRBV10-3 | TGTGCCACACAGGGGGCGGGGACCGGGGAGCTGTTTTTT | CATQGAGTGELFF
. | 13 | . | TRBJ1-5 | TRBV19 | TGTGCCAGTAGTACGCTGGAGTACCAGCCCCAGCATTTT | CASSTLEYQPQHF
. | 18 | few | TRBJ2-6 | TRBV6-1 | TGTGCCAGCATCCTGGAAGGGGTCAGGGGCTCTGGGGCCAACGTCCTGACTTTC | CASILEGVRGSGANVLTF
TRBD1 | 12 | few | TRBJ2-7 | TRBV7-6 | TGTGCCAGCAGTCAACAGACAGGGGGGCAGTACTTC | CASSQQTGGQYF